The rows below give T cell receptor beta chains drawn from one sample of a study of CD8 T cells in Susac syndrome. Each CDR3 protein gets one entry after TCRdb re-called the immunoSEQ multiplex PCR reads with MiXCR. The table shows over 300,000 distinct CDR3 sequences, with around 92% occurring only once. The source material was CD4+ T cells from PBMCs. Every receptor here comes from a human donor with multiple sclerosis. Both conserved end residues are part of each CDR3. D genes are given only for firm matches. Clone size, where shown, is once, few, many, or a class for clones that have expanded.

V gene: TRBV18; clone size: NA; J gene: TRBJ2-2; D gene: NA; CDR3 protein: CASSPTLGANTGELFF; CDR3 DNA: TGTGCCAGCTCACCAACCCTAGGGGCGAACACCGGGGAGCTGTTTTTT
V gene: TRBV5-5; clone size: NA; J gene: TRBJ2-5; D gene: TRBD2; CDR3 protein: CASSSGLAGAETQYF; CDR3 DNA: TGTGCCAGCAGCTCTGGACTAGCGGGAGCAGAGACCCAGTACTTC
V gene: TRBV29-1; clone size: NA; J gene: TRBJ1-2; D gene: NA; CDR3 protein: CSVGGLYGHTF; CDR3 DNA: TGCAGCGTCGGGGGCCTCTATGGCCACACCTTC
V gene: TRBV20-1; clone size: NA; J gene: TRBJ2-5; D gene: TRBD2; CDR3 protein: CSATPPTSGQETQYF; CDR3 DNA: TGCAGTGCTACGCCGCCGACTAGCGGGCAAGAGACCCAGTACTTC
V gene: TRBV4-2; clone size: NA; J gene: TRBJ2-6; D gene: TRBD2; CDR3 protein: CASSRGGPSGANVLTF; CDR3 DNA: TGTGCCAGCAGCCGGGGGGGACCCTCTGGGGCCAACGTCCTGACTTTC
V gene: TRBV30; clone size: NA; J gene: TRBJ1-5; D gene: NA; CDR3 protein: CAWSVQSSQPQHF; CDR3 DNA: TGTGCCTGGAGTGTACAGTCCTCTCAGCCCCAGCATTTT
V gene: TRBV7-2; clone size: NA; J gene: TRBJ1-5; D gene: NA; CDR3 protein: CASSSQTPRVNQPQHF; CDR3 DNA: TGTGCCAGCAGCTCCCAGACGCCCCGGGTGAATCAGCCCCAGCATTTT
V gene: TRBV21-1; clone size: NA; J gene: TRBJ1-2; D gene: NA; CDR3 protein: CASSQRGLVTNYGYTF; CDR3 DNA: TGTGCCAGCAGCCAAAGAGGGCTCGTAACTAACTATGGCTACACCTTC
V gene: TRBV6-6; clone size: NA; J gene: TRBJ2-3; D gene: NA; CDR3 protein: CAGKGRQTDTQYF; CDR3 DNA: TGTGCCGGCAAGGGGCGACAAACAGATACGCAGTATTTT
V gene: TRBV20-1; clone size: NA; J gene: TRBJ2-3; D gene: NA; CDR3 protein: CSAARTSFATQYF; CDR3 DNA: TGCAGTGCGGCGCGTACTAGTTTTGCTACGCAGTATTTT
V gene: TRBV30; clone size: NA; J gene: TRBJ1-1; D gene: NA; CDR3 protein: CAWSVRLGGVNTEAFF; CDR3 DNA: TGTGCCTGGAGTGTACGGCTTGGAGGGGTGAACACTGAAGCTTTCTTT
V gene: TRBV15; clone size: NA; J gene: TRBJ2-2; D gene: TRBD2; CDR3 protein: CATSRDRLGLAVAGELFF; CDR3 DNA: TGTGCCACCAGCAGAGACAGGTTGGGACTAGCGGTTGCCGGGGAGCTGTTTTTT
V gene: TRBV10-3; clone size: NA; J gene: TRBJ1-2; D gene: NA; CDR3 protein: CAISAEGRYGYTF; CDR3 DNA: TGTGCCATCTCGGCGGAGGGAAGGTATGGCTACACCTTC
V gene: TRBV29-1; clone size: NA; J gene: TRBJ1-2; D gene: NA; CDR3 protein: CSVRTVNYGYTF; CDR3 DNA: TGCAGCGTTAGGACAGTAAACTATGGCTACACCTTC
V gene: TRBV18; clone size: NA; J gene: TRBJ2-7; D gene: NA; CDR3 protein: CASSPQEGAYEQYF; CDR3 DNA: TGTGCCAGCTCACCCCAGGAAGGGGCGTACGAGCAGTACTTC
V gene: TRBV25-1; clone size: NA; J gene: TRBJ2-2; D gene: TRBD2; CDR3 protein: CASSMAGGTGELFF; CDR3 DNA: TGTGCCAGCAGTATGGCGGGAGGCACCGGGGAGCTGTTTTTT
V gene: TRBV3-1; clone size: NA; J gene: TRBJ2-7; D gene: NA; CDR3 protein: CASSQWKEQYF; CDR3 DNA: TGTGCCAGCAGCCAATGGAAAGAGCAGTACTTC
V gene: TRBV5-6; clone size: NA; J gene: TRBJ1-1; D gene: NA; CDR3 protein: CASSLGGAGRAFF; CDR3 DNA: TGTGCCAGCAGCTTGGGGGGGGCAGGGCGGGCTTTCTTT
V gene: TRBV20-1; clone size: NA; J gene: TRBJ2-7; D gene: TRBD2; CDR3 protein: CSAMSGTSDYEQYF; CDR3 DNA: TGCAGTGCTATGTCCGGGACTAGCGACTACGAGCAGTACTTC
V gene: TRBV30; clone size: NA; J gene: TRBJ2-7; D gene: TRBD2; CDR3 protein: CAWHWSGGEQYF; CDR3 DNA: TGTGCCTGGCACTGGTCGGGGGGAGAGCAGTACTTC
V gene: TRBV30; clone size: once; J gene: TRBJ1-1; D gene: NA; CDR3 protein: CAWSVLRGTDAEAFF; CDR3 DNA: TGTGCCTGGAGTGTACTGAGAGGAACTGACGCTGAAGCTTTCTTT
V gene: TRBV5-6; clone size: NA; J gene: TRBJ2-3; D gene: NA; CDR3 protein: CASSLPSGGGDTQYF; CDR3 DNA: TGTGCCAGCAGCTTGCCCAGCGGAGGGGGAGATACGCAGTATTTT
V gene: TRBV20-1; clone size: NA; J gene: TRBJ2-3; D gene: NA; CDR3 protein: CSARAYRELASDTQYF; CDR3 DNA: TGCAGTGCTAGGGCCTACAGGGAACTGGCATCAGATACGCAGTATTTT
V gene: TRBV20-1; clone size: NA; J gene: TRBJ1-5; D gene: NA; CDR3 protein: CSALRGSPLSNQPQHF; CDR3 DNA: TGCAGTGCCCTCAGGGGCTCCCCCCTTAGCAATCAGCCCCAGCATTTT
V gene: TRBV9; clone size: NA; J gene: TRBJ2-5; D gene: NA; CDR3 protein: CASSQHGETQETQYF; CDR3 DNA: TGTGCCAGCAGCCAACATGGGGAGACCCAAGAGACCCAGTACTTC
V gene: TRBV2; clone size: NA; J gene: TRBJ2-7; D gene: TRBD1; CDR3 protein: CASSKDRSSYEQYF; CDR3 DNA: TGTGCCAGCAGTAAGGACAGGAGCTCCTACGAGCAGTACTTC
V gene: TRBV30; clone size: NA; J gene: TRBJ1-2; D gene: TRBD1; CDR3 protein: CAWSVLPSTGVYGYTF; CDR3 DNA: TGTGCCTGGAGTGTACTCCCCTCCACAGGGGTGTATGGCTACACCTTC
V gene: TRBV12-3/TRBV12-4; clone size: NA; J gene: TRBJ2-1; D gene: TRBD2; CDR3 protein: CASSQRTSANEQFF; CDR3 DNA: TGTGCCAGCAGTCAACGGACTAGCGCCAATGAGCAGTTCTTC
V gene: TRBV30; clone size: NA; J gene: TRBJ1-5; D gene: TRBD1; CDR3 protein: CAWSGRQGIQPQHF; CDR3 DNA: TGTGCCTGGAGTGGTCGACAGGGGATTCAGCCCCAGCATTTT
V gene: TRBV6-6; clone size: NA; J gene: TRBJ2-7; D gene: NA; CDR3 protein: CASNSEDTYEQYF; CDR3 DNA: TGTGCCAGCAACAGCGAGGACACCTACGAGCAGTACTTC
V gene: TRBV5-1; clone size: NA; J gene: TRBJ2-5; D gene: TRBD1; CDR3 protein: CASSVAGTAKETQYF; CDR3 DNA: TGCGCCAGCAGCGTCGCCGGGACAGCTAAAGAGACCCAGTACTTC
V gene: TRBV7-8; clone size: NA; J gene: TRBJ2-3; D gene: NA; CDR3 protein: CASSLAVSGSTDTQYF; CDR3 DNA: TGTGCCAGCAGCTTAGCGGTCTCGGGTAGCACAGATACGCAGTATTTT
V gene: TRBV30; clone size: once; J gene: TRBJ2-1; D gene: NA; CDR3 protein: CAWGYLLVGEQFF; CDR3 DNA: TGTGCCTGGGGATACCTTCTAGTCGGGGAGCAGTTCTTC
V gene: TRBV7-9; clone size: NA; J gene: TRBJ1-1; D gene: NA; CDR3 protein: CASSLAQRGTAEAFF; CDR3 DNA: TGTGCCAGCAGCTTAGCTCAAAGGGGGACGGCTGAAGCTTTCTTT
V gene: TRBV28; clone size: NA; J gene: TRBJ2-5; D gene: TRBD2; CDR3 protein: CATKYPRLAGVGTGETQYF; CDR3 DNA: TGTGCCACCAAGTATCCGAGACTAGCGGGAGTTGGGACCGGGGAGACCCAGTACTTC
V gene: TRBV20-1; clone size: once; J gene: TRBJ1-2; D gene: NA; CDR3 protein: CSAPYPVGDGGYTF; CDR3 DNA: TGCAGTGCTCCCTACCCCGTTGGCGATGGTGGCTACACCTTC
V gene: TRBV4-2; clone size: NA; J gene: TRBJ2-7; D gene: TRBD2; CDR3 protein: CASSYRSGGSPYEQYF; CDR3 DNA: TGTGCCAGCAGCTACCGTAGCGGGGGGTCCCCCTACGAGCAGTACTTC
V gene: TRBV7-8; clone size: NA; J gene: TRBJ1-1; D gene: TRBD1; CDR3 protein: CASSLMTGRSGTEASF; CDR3 DNA: TGTGCCAGCAGCTTAATGACAGGGAGGTCTGGCACTGAAGCTTCCTTT
V gene: TRBV7-9; clone size: once; J gene: TRBJ1-3; D gene: NA; CDR3 protein: CASRVLTSNSGNTIYF; CDR3 DNA: TGTGCCAGCAGAGTTCTGACGAGTAACTCTGGAAACACCATATATTTT
V gene: TRBV4-3; clone size: NA; J gene: TRBJ1-3; D gene: NA; CDR3 protein: CASSQEWSFSGNTIYF; CDR3 DNA: TGCGCCAGCAGCCAAGAATGGAGCTTCTCTGGAAACACCATATATTTT
V gene: TRBV30; clone size: NA; J gene: TRBJ1-4; D gene: NA; CDR3 protein: CAWESIVTGNEKLFF; CDR3 DNA: TGTGCCTGGGAGTCGATAGTTACTGGCAATGAAAAACTGTTTTTT
V gene: TRBV7-2; clone size: NA; J gene: TRBJ1-5; D gene: NA; CDR3 protein: CASSRDGHPNQPQHF; CDR3 DNA: TGTGCCAGCAGCCGAGATGGGCACCCCAATCAGCCCCAGCATTTT
V gene: TRBV12-3/TRBV12-4; clone size: few; J gene: TRBJ2-5; D gene: TRBD1; CDR3 protein: CASSLRQGAQTQYF; CDR3 DNA: TGTGCCAGCAGTTTACGACAGGGGGCCCAAACCCAGTACTTC
V gene: TRBV20-1; clone size: NA; J gene: TRBJ2-7; D gene: TRBD1; CDR3 protein: CSARGQSPYEQYF; CDR3 DNA: TGCAGTGCTAGGGGACAGTCCCCCTACGAGCAGTACTTC
V gene: TRBV7-2; clone size: NA; J gene: TRBJ2-3; D gene: NA; CDR3 protein: CASSRRIRGTDTQYF; CDR3 DNA: TGTGCCAGCAGCCGACGGATTCGGGGGACAGATACGCAGTATTTT
V gene: TRBV7-6; clone size: NA; J gene: TRBJ2-6; D gene: NA; CDR3 protein: CASSLSRVHERSSGANVLTF; CDR3 DNA: TGTGCCAGCAGCTTATCTCGGGTACACGAACGCTCGTCTGGGGCCAACGTCCTGACTTTC
V gene: TRBV6-5; clone size: NA; J gene: TRBJ2-3; D gene: NA; CDR3 protein: CASSYSRAGDTQYF; CDR3 DNA: TGTGCCAGCAGTTACTCCAGGGCCGGGGATACGCAGTATTTT
V gene: TRBV30; clone size: NA; J gene: TRBJ1-1; D gene: NA; CDR3 protein: CASADRSYTEAFF; CDR3 DNA: TGTGCCTCAGCGGACAGATCCTACACTGAAGCTTTCTTT
V gene: TRBV28; clone size: NA; J gene: TRBJ1-5; D gene: NA; CDR3 protein: CASSFGGSNNQPQHF; CDR3 DNA: TGTGCCAGCAGTTTCGGGGGAAGTAACAATCAGCCCCAGCATTTT
V gene: TRBV5-4; clone size: NA; J gene: TRBJ2-2; D gene: TRBD1; CDR3 protein: CASSPGGVGLTSNTGELFF; CDR3 DNA: TGTGCCAGCAGTCCAGGGGGCGTTGGGTTAACCTCGAACACCGGGGAGCTGTTTTTT